These 21 T cell receptor beta chains share one sample of origin, sequenced in a study of beta chain features in type 1 diabetes. Study-level results: The study found moderately but significantly shorter TCRB CDR3s in all four CD4+ subsets of Type 1 diabetes patients.

The antigens of these receptors remain unknown. Sequenced material consisted of expressed TCRB transcripts (all of the isolated RNA was reverse transcribed). Using immunoSEQ multiplex PCR, the repertoire was profiled, and TCRdb retains in-frame clones only, with some absent. The sample holds 250,000 to 300,000 clones, 24% seen once. Input material: naive CD4+ T cells from blood. These receptors originate from a woman between 25 and 40 years old with type 1 diabetes.

This clone turned up a few times. This rearrangement joins TRBV5-1 to TRBJ2-1; the match to TRBD2 covers 10 bases. Germline lookup yields CDR1 SGHRS and CDR2 YFSETQ. With 1 base clipped from V and 7 bases from J, the junction kept 8 bases outside the gene matches. This CDR3 is built from 16 residues. In DNA form, the CDR3 reads TGCGCCAGCAGCTTGAGCCTAGCGGGGGCTGTAAATGAGCAGTTCTTC. Translated, it gives CASSLSLAGAVNEQFF.

The rearrangement uses TRBV7-2 and TRBJ1-5, with a weak D call TRBD1 (6 bases). The CDR3 has 14 amino acids. V was shortened by 1 base and J by 10 bases, with 14 bases between the two germline ends. Germline V gene sequence: CDR1 SGHTA, CDR2 FQGNSA. DNA for the CDR3: TGTGCCAGCAGCTTAGTTGGGGGCAGACGACCCCAGCATTTT. Residues: CASSLVGGRRPQHF.

The sample holds a few counts of this clone. The chain joins TRBV18 to TRBJ1-2; D may be TRBD1 (5 bases). Germline V gives CDR1 KGHSH, CDR2 LQKENI. With 1 base removed from V and 3 bases from J, the gap between germline ends came to 12 bases. The CDR3 totals 15 residues. Here the CDR3 reads CASSPRPGADYGYTF. The CDR3 DNA follows: TGTGCCAGCTCACCACGGCCTGGGGCGGACTATGGCTACACCTTC. The variable domain in full, completed from reference TRBV18 and TRBJ1-2, reads NAGVMQNPRHLVRRRGQEARLRCSPMKGHSHVYWYRQLPEEGLKFMVYLQKENIIDESGMPKERFSAEFPKEGPSILRIQQVVRGDSAAYFCASSPRPGADYGYTFGSGTRLTVV.

The rearrangement links TRBV28 to TRBJ2-7; 7 bases match TRBD1. The J segment lost 9 bases and the V segment lost 2 bases, leaving 7 bases of the junction unmatched. CDR3 length: 13 residues. Looked up from germline, CDR1 is MDHEN and CDR2 is SYDVKM. CDR3 sequence (DNA): TGTGCCAGCAGTTTACCAGACAGGGCGAGGCAGTACTTC. Translated: CASSLPDRARQYF.

This rearrangement joins TRBV5-1 to TRBJ2-5; 12 nucleotides align to TRBD2. This CDR3 region has 16 residues. J gave up 0 bases and V 2 bases, and 2 bases lay outside the gene matches. Germline CDR1 is SGHRS and CDR2 is YFSETQ. The CDR3 region is CASSLGLAGNQETQYF. For the CDR3, the DNA is TGCGCCAGCAGCTTAGGACTAGCGGGAAACCAAGAGACCCAGTACTTC.

This clone was found a few times. V usage is TRBV29-1 and J usage is TRBJ2-7; a possible D gene is TRBD1 (5 bases). Germline assignment: CDR1 SQVTM and CDR2 ANQGSEA. CDR3 size: 12 residues. Trimming left V 6 bases short and J 2 bases short, with 11 bases between. CDR3 region: CSVHMGPYEQYF. CDR3 coding DNA: TGCAGCGTCCACATGGGGCCCTACGAGCAGTACTTC.

This clone has a handful of counts. The chain is built from TRBV25-1 and TRBJ2-5; 7 bases align to TRBD1. Trimming at V came to 3 bases and at J to 3 bases, leaving 7 bases not matched to a gene. Germline loops: CDR1 MGHDK, CDR2 SYGVNS. This CDR3 contains 15 residues. In DNA form, the CDR3 reads TGTGCCAGCAGTGATTTCGGGACAGAGGAAGAGACCCAGTACTTC. The encoded protein is CASSDFGTEEETQYF.

This clone has more than one count but fewer than ten. The chain couples TRBV6-5 to TRBJ1-5, with D possibly matching TRBD1 (6 bases). The CDR3 is 15 residues long. CDR1 MNHEY and CDR2 SVGAGI come from the germline V gene. With 6 bases removed from V and 6 bases from J, the gap between germline ends came to 18 bases. CDR3 residues: CASSLLQGLGQPQHF. CDR3 nucleotide sequence: TGTGCCAGCAGCCTATTACAGGGTTTGGGTCAGCCCCAGCATTTT.

This clone has only a few counts. The V and J genes are TRBV2 and TRBJ2-7; 11 bases are shared with TRBD1. V trimming: 7 bases; J trimming: 6 bases; junction bases outside the gene matches: 8. Germline assignment: CDR1 SNHLY and CDR2 FYNNEI. The length of the CDR3 is 14 residues. In DNA form, the CDR3 reads TGTGCCAGCACCAAAGGACAGGGGGCCGTCGAGCAGTACTTC. Translating gives CASTKGQGAVEQYF. Filled out from reference TRBV2 and TRBJ2-7, the complete variable domain reads EPEVTQTPSHQVTQMGQEVILRCVPISNHLYFYWYRQILGQKVEFLVSFYNNEISEKSEIFDDQFSVERPDGSNFTLKIRSTKLEDSAMYFCASTKGQGAVEQYFGPGTRLTVT.

The rearrangement uses TRBV18 and TRBJ2-1; TRBD2 aligns across 10 bases. In germline, CDR1 is KGHSH, CDR2 LQKENI. The CDR3 sequence is 17 residues long. V lost 1 base, J lost 1 base, and 4 bases stayed unmatched. CDR3 in DNA: TGTGCCAGCTCACCACAGACTAGCGGGCGATCCTACAATGAGCAGTTCTTC. This translates into CASSPQTSGRSYNEQFF.

There are a few counts of this clone. The rearrangement uses TRBV30 and TRBJ2-5, with D possibly being TRBD1 (5 bases). Trimming cost V 0 bases and J 2 bases, with 19 bases left between them. The CDR3 loop spans 17 amino acids. Germline V gene lookup returns CDR1 GTSNPN and CDR2 SVGIG (reference sequence). CDR3 residues: CAWSVGATDKIQETQYF. Written as DNA, the CDR3 is TGTGCCTGGAGTGTTGGGGCTACCGACAAAATTCAAGAGACCCAGTACTTC.

The CDR3 spells CASSQRGGETQYF. The CDR3 DNA is TGTGCCAGCAGCCAACGTGGGGGGGAGACCCAGTACTTC. J is TRBJ2-5 and V is TRBV7-9; a weak D match, TRBD2 (6 bases). V shed 5 bases and J shed 5 bases, with 12 bases lying between them. CDR1 is SEHNR, CDR2 FQNEAQ, per germline (reference sequence). The CDR3 runs to 13 residues.

This chain joins TRBV2 and TRBJ1-2, with 8 nucleotides matching TRBD1. CDR3 length: 14 residues. The V and J ends lost 2 bases and 6 bases, in that order; junction bases with no gene match: 5. Germline values: CDR1 SNHLY, CDR2 FYNNEI. Here the CDR3 reads CASSESAGGDGYTF. Here the CDR3 DNA reads TGTGCCAGCAGTGAATCTGCAGGGGGCGATGGCTACACCTTC.

This clone was recorded a few times. V usage is TRBV30 and J usage is TRBJ2-2; 8 nucleotides match TRBD1. The CDR3 length is 13 residues. The V and J ends lost 3 bases and 6 bases, in that order; junction bases with no gene match: 3. The germline V gene encodes CDR1 GTSNPN and CDR2 SVGIG (reference sequence). The CDR3 protein is CAWRGQVAGELFF. The CDR3 region has the DNA TGTGCCTGGAGGGGACAGGTTGCCGGGGAGCTGTTTTTT.

The V and J genes are TRBV19 and TRBJ2-1; 10 nucleotides match TRBD2. Unmatched junction bases numbered 8, after V lost 4 bases and J lost 8 bases. CDR1 and CDR2 (germline): LNHDA, SQIVND (reference sequence). CDR3 length equals 15 residues. Here the CDR3 DNA reads TGTGCCAGTAGTAGGCAGACTAGCGGGTACGATGAGCAGTTCTTC. It yields the protein CASSRQTSGYDEQFF.

This chain connects TRBV15 to TRBJ2-2; tentative D call: TRBD2 (6 bases). Germline CDR1 is LNHNV and CDR2 is YYDKDF (reference sequence). This CDR3 has 16 amino acids. Trimming removed 0 bases from V and 4 bases from J, with 12 bases in between. The CDR3 DNA reads TGTGCCACCAGCAGAGAACGGGGGAGTATCACCGGGGAGCTGTTTTTT. Its translation: CATSRERGSITGELFF.

The rearrangement links TRBV6-6 to TRBJ2-5; D might be TRBD1 (6 bases). The CDR3 contains 16 residues. Germline CDR1 MNHNY, CDR2 SVGAGI (reference sequence). Trimming cost V 4 bases and J 1 base, with 16 bases left between them. The CDR3 nucleotides are TGTGCCAGCAGTTCAGGGGCCTCCACTAGCCAAGAGACCCAGTACTTC. The encoded protein is CASSSGASTSQETQYF.

A few counts support this clone. This sequence joins TRBV27 and TRBJ2-1, with 9 bases fitting TRBD1. The V gene's germline CDR1 is MNHEY and CDR2 SMNVEV (reference sequence). V lost 4 bases and J lost 6; bases outside the gene matches: 13. This CDR3 spans 17 amino acids. DNA for the CDR3: TGTGCCAGCAGTTACGAAGCCGGGACAGGGTACCCCAATGAGCAGTTCTTC. Translation gives CASSYEAGTGYPNEQFF.

The chain joins TRBV7-9 to TRBJ2-7; D is unresolved. The germline gives CDR1 SEHNR, CDR2 FQNEAQ (reference sequence). The CDR3 covers 13 residues. Trimming stripped 5 bases from V and 0 bases from J, with 8 bases between. In DNA form, the CDR3 reads TGTGCCAGCAGCCTGCCAGTCTCCTACGAGCAGTACTTC. Encoded protein: CASSLPVSYEQYF.

The J gene is TRBJ2-1, the V gene TRBV6-5, with 8 nucleotides matching TRBD2. Trimming removed 6 bases from V and 6 bases from J; junction bases left unmatched: 4. Germline CDR1 MNHEY, CDR2 SVGAGI. CDR3 length: 13 amino acids. The CDR3 loop is CASRSAGVNEQFF. CDR3 coding DNA: TGTGCCAGCAGATCAGCGGGAGTCAATGAGCAGTTCTTC.

CDR3 sequence reads: CASSTHTSPGYGYTF. The CDR3 DNA is TGTGCCAGCAGCACCCACACGAGCCCGGGATATGGCTACACCTTC. V usage is TRBV9 and J usage is TRBJ1-2; unclear D gene. This CDR3 contains 15 residues. V lost 4 bases to trimming and J lost 5 bases, with 18 bases between them. From germline, CDR1 is SGDLS and CDR2 YYNGEE.